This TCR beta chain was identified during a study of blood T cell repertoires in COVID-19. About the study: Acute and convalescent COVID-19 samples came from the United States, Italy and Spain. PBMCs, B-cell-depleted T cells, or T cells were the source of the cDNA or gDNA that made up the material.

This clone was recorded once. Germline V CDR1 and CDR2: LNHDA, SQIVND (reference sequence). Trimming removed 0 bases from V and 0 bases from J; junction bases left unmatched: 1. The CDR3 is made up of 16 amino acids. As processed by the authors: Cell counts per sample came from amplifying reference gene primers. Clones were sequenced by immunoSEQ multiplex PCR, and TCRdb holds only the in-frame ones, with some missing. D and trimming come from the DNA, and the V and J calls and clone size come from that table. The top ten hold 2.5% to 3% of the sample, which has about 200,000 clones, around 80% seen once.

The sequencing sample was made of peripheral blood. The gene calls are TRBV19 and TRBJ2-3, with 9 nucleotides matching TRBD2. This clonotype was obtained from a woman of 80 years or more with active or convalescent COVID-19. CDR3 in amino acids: CASSIESGGSTDTQYF. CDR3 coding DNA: TGTGCCAGTAGTATAGAAAGCGGGGGGAGCACAGATACGCAGTATTTT.